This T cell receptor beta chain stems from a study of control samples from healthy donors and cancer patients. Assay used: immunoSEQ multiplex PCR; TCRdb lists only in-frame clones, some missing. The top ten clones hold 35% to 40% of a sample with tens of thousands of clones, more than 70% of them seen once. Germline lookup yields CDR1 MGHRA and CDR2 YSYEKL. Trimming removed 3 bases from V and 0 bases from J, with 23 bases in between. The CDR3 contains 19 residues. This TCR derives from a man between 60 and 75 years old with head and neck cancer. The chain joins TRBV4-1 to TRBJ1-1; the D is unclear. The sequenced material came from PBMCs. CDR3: CASSHRARGFSPLNTEAFF. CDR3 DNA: TGCGCCAGCAGCCACCGAGCCCGAGGGTTTAGCCCTTTGAACACTGAAGCTTTCTTT.